The next 16 T cell receptor beta chains were all read from a single sample in a study of patients and donors after allogeneic stem cell transplantation. TCRdb re-analysed the RT-PCR reads in MiXCR, keeping a single row per CDR3 protein. Here the sample spans hundreds of thousands of distinct CDR3 sequences, 15% to 20% being singletons. Sequencing was carried out using blood, either unsorted or a sorted T cell fraction (not recorded which). The receptors were gathered from a human donor who was either an allogeneic HSCT recipient or a stem cell or donor lymphocyte infusion donor (not recorded which). It is not recorded whose cells these are; they may come from a transplant donor.

The rearrangement uses TRBV19 and TRBJ2-1, with D maybe TRBD2 (6 bases). The CDR3 totals 15 residues. In germline, CDR1 is LNHDA, CDR2 SQIVND (reference sequence). The V gene lost 4 bases and the J gene lost 3 bases, with 13 bases spanning the gap. The CDR3 DNA reads TGTGCCAGTAGTAGGTCCGGGGGAATCTACAATGAGCAGTTCTTC. This sequence encodes CASSRSGGIYNEQFF.

This clonotype was seen repeatedly, ten times or more. The genes are TRBV15 and TRBJ2-4; D may match TRBD1 or TRBD2 (5 bases each). The CDR3 is 12 residues long. Germline lookup yields CDR1 LNHNV and CDR2 YYDKDF (reference sequence). V was trimmed by 8 bases and J by 3 bases, leaving 8 bases between them. CDR3 residues: CATRDDKNIQYF. For the CDR3, the DNA is TGTGCCACCCGGGACGACAAAAACATTCAGTACTTC.

This clonotype was counted many times. V is TRBV7-2 and J is TRBJ2-7, with 12 nucleotides matching TRBD1. V dropped 5 bases and J dropped 5; count of bases not matched to a gene: 4. Germline CDR1 SGHTA, CDR2 FQGNSA. The CDR3 length is 14 residues. Written as DNA, the CDR3 is TGTGCCAGCAGCCTGGGACAGGGGGCAAACGAGCAGTACTTC. Encoded protein: CASSLGQGANEQYF.

This clonotype came up a few times. The rearrangement uses TRBV20-1 and TRBJ2-7, with D possibly matching TRBD1 (7 bases). Trimming stripped 1 base from V and 7 bases from J, with 11 bases between. The CDR3 sequence is 12 residues long. CDR1 DFQATT and CDR2 SNEGSKA come from the germline V gene (reference sequence). The CDR3, as DNA: TGCAGTGCTAGAGTCCAGGGGGGAGAGCAGTACTTC. Translating it yields CSARVQGGEQYF.

V usage is TRBV2 and J usage is TRBJ2-4, with TRBD2 identical over 8 bases. CDR1 is SNHLY and CDR2 is FYNNEI in the germline V gene. There are 14 residues in the CDR3. J lost 3 bases, V lost 7 bases, and 5 bases had no gene match. The CDR3 sequence: CASKRGLNKNIQYF. In DNA, the CDR3 is TGTGCCAGCAAGCGGGGGCTTAACAAAAACATTCAGTACTTC.

The table lists this clonotype with a few counts. This chain uses TRBV12-3 or TRBV12-4 with TRBJ1-6; D is perhaps TRBD1 (5 bases). CDR3 length: 14 amino acids. V was clipped by 8 bases and J by 5 bases, with 13 bases between them. The CDR3 protein is CASRLTAHNSPLHF. As DNA, the CDR3 is TGTGCCAGCCGCTTGACAGCCCATAATTCACCCCTCCACTTT.

A few counts support this clonotype. The chain has TRBV20-1 and TRBJ1-6; 8 bases line up with TRBD1. CDR3 size: 14 residues. The germline gives CDR1 DFQATT, CDR2 SNEGSKA (reference sequence). After removal of 6 bases from V and 6 bases from J, the junction contained 7 bases not matched to a gene. The CDR3 DNA reads TGCAGTGCCAAGCAGGGGGCGCGTAATTCACCCCTCCACTTT. This sequence encodes CSAKQGARNSPLHF.

This clonotype was counted ten times or more. The chain is built from TRBV29-1 and TRBJ1-1, with D unresolved. This CDR3 has 12 residues. Trimming left V 0 bases short and J 10 bases short, with 12 bases between. Germline V gene sequence: CDR1 SQVTM, CDR2 ANQGSEA. Here the CDR3 DNA reads TGCAGCGTTGAAGACATTTCTCCGGGAGCTTTCTTT. Its translation: CSVEDISPGAFF.

The V call is TRBV18, the J call TRBJ1-2, with D unclear. Per germline, CDR1 KGHSH and CDR2 LQKENI. Deletions cut 3 bases from V and 0 bases from J, with 8 bases between. The length of the CDR3 is 14 residues. The chain's CDR3 is CASSPALANYGYTF. Here the CDR3 DNA reads TGTGCCAGCTCACCTGCTTTGGCTAACTATGGCTACACCTTC.

The chain recombines TRBV5-1 with TRBJ1-6; D not resolved. This CDR3 is built from 15 residues. The V end lost 6 bases, the J end lost 7 bases, and 17 bases lay between the germline ends. CDR1 is SGHRS, CDR2 YFSETQ, per germline. CDR3: CASTPGRTANSPLHF. The DNA for the CDR3 is TGCGCCAGCACTCCGGGAAGGACGGCGAATTCACCCCTCCACTTT.

This clonotype was detected many times. The CDR3 is CASSQDSGRGNIQYF. As DNA, the CDR3 is TGCGCCAGCAGCCAAGATTCGGGGCGAGGTAACATTCAGTACTTC. The rearrangement joins TRBV4-1 to TRBJ2-4; D may correspond to TRBD1 or TRBD2 (5 bases each). Germline CDR1 MGHRA, CDR2 YSYEKL. The CDR3 is 15 amino acids. Trimming stripped 0 bases from V and 7 bases from J, with 13 bases between.

This CDR3 is CASSSTWDGGGYTF. In nucleotides, the CDR3 is TGTGCCAGCAGTTCAACTTGGGACGGAGGTGGCTACACCTTC. The rearrangement links TRBV12-3 or TRBV12-4 to TRBJ1-2, with D perhaps matching TRBD1 (5 bases). The CDR3 extends over 14 amino acids. The ends were cut back, 4 bases at V and 7 bases at J, with 16 bases in the middle.

The rearrangement links TRBV6-1 to TRBJ1-6; no definite D call. The CDR3 sequence is 13 residues long. Trimming shortened V by 2 bases and J by 12 bases, and 11 bases separated the two germline ends. CDR1 and CDR2 (germline): MNHNS, SASEGT. CDR3 protein: CASSERLRVPLHF. CDR3 in DNA: TGTGCCAGCAGTGAACGGTTGCGAGTACCCCTCCACTTT.

This clonotype was seen only a few times. The CDR3 spells CASSDRGDRVDEQFF. The CDR3 bases are TGTGCCAGCAGCGATAGGGGGGACAGGGTGGATGAGCAGTTCTTC. The chain recombines TRBV9 with TRBJ2-1, with 9 nucleotides matching TRBD1. Germline CDR1 is SGDLS and CDR2 is YYNGEE. J was trimmed by 8 bases and V by 3 bases; bases with no gene match: 9. The CDR3 consists of 15 residues.

This clonotype was recorded a few times. The V gene is TRBV30, the J gene TRBJ2-7; D gene uncertain. V was trimmed by 3 bases and J by 3 bases, leaving 6 bases between them. This CDR3 spans 11 amino acids. Germline loops: CDR1 GTSNPN, CDR2 SVGIG (reference sequence). CDR3 coding DNA: TGTGCCTGGAGCCTTTACTACGAGCAGTACTTC. Translated: CAWSLYYEQYF. Full variable domain (missing parts from reference TRBV30 and TRBJ2-7): SQTIHQWPATLVQPVGSPLSLECTVEGTSNPNLYWYRQAAGRGLQLLFYSVGIGQISSEVPQNLSASRPQDRQFILSSKKLLLSDSGFYLCAWSLYYEQYFGPGTRLTVT.

This clonotype was observed at least ten times. The rearrangement links TRBV12-3 or TRBV12-4 to TRBJ1-6; D gene uncertain. Trimming cost V 8 bases and J 0 bases, with 11 bases left between them. There are 15 residues in the CDR3. The CDR3 is CASQYRSSYNSPLHF. CDR3 DNA: TGTGCCAGCCAGTATAGGAGCTCCTATAATTCACCCCTCCACTTT.